The sequence of this T cell receptor (beta chain) was determined in a study of CD8 T cells in Susac syndrome (dated by TCRdb to between 2018 and 2021). Describing the broader study: The study used repertoire sequencing to test whether antigen drove CD8+ T cell activation and differentiation in Susac syndrome. Clonality of the CD8+ T cell repertoire was compared between roughly 13 healthy donors, approximately 14 Susac syndrome patients and about 15 multiple sclerosis patients.

Broader findings and caveats from the paper: The number of individuals in the TCR sequencing and HLA analysis was recognized as being relatively small.

RNA was extracted using the RNeasy kit, and roughly 0.5 to 1 ug of the RNA was reverse transcribed with random hexamers. The immunoSEQ multiplex PCR assay, which covers 54 Vbeta and 13 Jbeta segments, was used to amplify TCR beta CDR3 regions. Bias from PCR amplification was corrected by using a synthetic template baseline for primer optimization and for computational correction. For the original study's pipeline: Only productive sequences were kept, with reads annotated to V, D and J genes according to IMGT and analyzed in immunoSEQ Analyzer. Clonality was computed as one minus Shannon entropy normalized by log2 of the number of productive unique sequences. For each patient and control, public and private clones were evaluated within the 100 most prevalent clones. Clones were defined as Susac-specific if absent from the healthy and MS cohorts, from around 1,000 published viral clones and from other ImmuneACCESS disease sequences. TCRdb took the public reads, trimmed them with fastp at Q25, ran MiXCR for clone calling and kept in-frame beta chains. Rows are unified per CDR3 protein, each entry keeping the most common DNA and genes. The authors' filters were not applied to this entry. The sample yields some 260,000 distinct CDR3 sequences; around 83% were counted once. The ten largest clonotypes hold approximately 0.11% of the sample.

Worth noting for this clonotype: No cognate antigen has been identified for it. One base away there is no much larger clone; base qualities are not given.

From its cysteine to its phenylalanine, the CDR3 spans 14 amino acids. Here the CDR3 DNA is all that survives: 42 bases in frame from base 1. Taken from the germline V gene, the CDR1 and CDR2 loops are SGHVS and FNYEAQ. A distance of 8 bases separates the germline ends of V and J, which lose 3 bases and 1 base respectively. Peripheral blood CD8+ and CD4+ T cells from healthy donors, Susac syndrome patients and multiple sclerosis patients were profiled by high-throughput TCR beta sequencing. The multiple sclerosis controls were treatment-naive patients who had stable or active relapsing-remitting disease and met the revised McDonald criteria. Bulk CD8+ and CD4+ T cells were purified magnetically by negative isolation, whereas CD8+ TEMRA cells were enriched by FACS. Blood was drawn into EDTA tubes, processed within 24 hours, and PBMCs were isolated by density gradient centrifugation. PBMCs intended for TCR sequencing were cryopreserved in liquid nitrogen and were subsequently thawed in a 37 degrees C water bath. The sorted or isolated CD4+, CD8+ and CD8+ TEMRA cells reached a purity of at least 90%.

The chain uses TRBV7-6 and TRBJ2-3; TRBD1 could be the D gene, as 5 bases match. This TCR derives from a human donor with multiple sclerosis. The sequencing sample was made of CD8+ T cells from PBMCs. CDR3 region: CASSFSRGTDTQYF. In nucleotide form, the sequence is TGTGCCAGCAGCTTTTCCAGGGGCACAGATACGCAGTATTTT.